The 20 T cell receptor beta chains in this list originate from one sample, sequenced in a study of blood T cells in healthy people across ages. It was with a sample-barcoded 5' primer and a J-beta primer mix that a second PCR of about 7 to 12 cycles was run. Each CDR3 protein gets one entry after TCRdb re-called the 5' RACE reads with MiXCR. This table holds around 500,000 distinct CDR3 sequences, around 27% found once. This sample was shared with a second study, whose subject was T cells of mothers and their children.

Material for sequencing was blood. These receptors were collected from a boy aged 2 to 10 in good health.

This sequence joins TRBV7-8 and TRBJ2-3; D unresolved. V was pared by 2 bases and J by 1 base, with 16 bases between. Per the germline V gene, CDR1 is SGHVS and CDR2 is FQNEAQ. This CDR3 has 17 amino acids. CDR3 in amino acids: CASSLRVASPGTDTQYF. The CDR3 DNA reads as TGTGCCAGCAGCTTACGGGTAGCTTCCCCAGGCACAGATACGCAGTATTTT.

The genes are TRBV5-1 and TRBJ2-5, with TRBD2 matching over 15 bases. The last part of the DNA fits TRBJ2-1 better; the J call may be wrong. Germline-derived CDR1 and CDR2 are SGHRS and YFSETQ. The CDR3 totals 16 residues. Here the CDR3 DNA reads TGCGCCAGCAGCGGTCTAGGGACTAGCGGGGGGAATGAGCAGTTCTTC. Translated: CASSGLGTSGGNEQFF.

This clonotype was detected only a few times. The rearrangement joins TRBV5-1 to TRBJ2-4, with D possibly TRBD1 on 5 matching bases. V lost 1 base, J lost 6 bases, and 17 bases lay in between. The CDR3 is made up of 16 amino acids. The V gene's germline CDR1 is SGHRS and CDR2 YFSETQ. In nucleotides, the CDR3 is TGCGCCAGCAGCTTGCGTACAGGTTACATGGGAAACATTCAGTACTTC. The encoded protein is CASSLRTGYMGNIQYF.

This clonotype turned up a few times. The V and J genes are TRBV20-1 and TRBJ2-5; TRBD2 matches at 7 bases. The end of the DNA is better explained by TRBJ2-7, so the J call may be wrong. This CDR3 comprises 13 residues. Germline values: CDR1 DFQATT, CDR2 SNEGSKA (reference sequence). CDR3 loop: CSAFSSGSYEQYF. CDR3 DNA: TGCAGTGCTTTCTCTAGCGGATCCTACGAGCAGTACTTC.

This clonotype was seen a few times. One end of the junction fails to match germline, which may point to a read error. V usage is TRBV6-2 or TRBV6-3 and J usage is TRBJ2-1; D not certain. Germline CDR1 MNHEY, CDR2 SVGEGT. The CDR3 covers 14 residues. Here the CDR3 DNA reads TGTGCCAGCAGTTGGGTGGACCAGTACAATGGGCAGTTCTTC. It specifies CASSWVDQYNGQFF.

This clonotype was recorded a few times. The gene calls are TRBV7-2 and TRBJ1-2, with D tentatively TRBD1 (5 bases). The germline V gene encodes CDR1 SGHTA and CDR2 FQGNSA. V dropped 3 bases and J dropped 0 bases, with 11 bases sitting between them. The CDR3 has 15 residues. The CDR3 DNA reads TGTGCCAGCAGCTTGATGACAGTCACTAACTATGGCTACACCTTC. As protein: CASSLMTVTNYGYTF. Based on the CDR3 plus reference TRBV7-2 and TRBJ1-2, the full variable domain is GAGVSQSPSNKVTEKGKDVELRCDPISGHTALYWYRQSLGQGLEFLIYFQGNSAPDKSGLPSDRFSAERTGGSVSTLTIQRTQQEDSAVYLCASSLMTVTNYGYTFGSGTRLTVV.

This sequence joins TRBV5-5 and TRBJ2-1, with D possibly being TRBD1 (6 bases). Germline V gene lookup returns CDR1 SGHKS and CDR2 YYEKEE (reference sequence). The CDR3 covers 15 residues. V gave up 1 base and J gave up 4 bases, with 12 bases separating them. The CDR3 region has the DNA TGTGCCAGCAGCTTGAGCAGGGGTCAGTACAATGAGCAGTTCTTC. This sequence encodes CASSLSRGQYNEQFF.

J is TRBJ2-3 and V is TRBV20-1, with a possible D match to TRBD1 (5 bases). V lost 7 bases and J 0 bases, leaving 11 bases between the germline ends. The CDR3 is 13 residues long. CDR1 DFQATT and CDR2 SNEGSKA come from the germline V gene (reference sequence). CDR3 in amino acids: CSGFRGSTDTQYF. Here the CDR3 DNA reads TGCAGTGGTTTTAGGGGCAGCACAGATACGCAGTATTTT.

A few counts support this clonotype. The rearrangement uses TRBV15 and TRBJ1-2; D not certain. Deletions cut 5 bases from V and 8 bases from J, with 15 bases between. Per the germline V gene, CDR1 is LNHNV and CDR2 is YYDKDF (reference sequence). This CDR3 contains 13 residues. The CDR3 here is CATSRGPSEGYTF. DNA for the CDR3: TGTGCCACCAGCCGAGGACCTTCGGAAGGCTACACCTTC.

V usage is TRBV20-1 and J usage is TRBJ2-2; 9 bases are a match to TRBD1. CDR3 length: 15 amino acids. The germline V gene encodes CDR1 DFQATT and CDR2 SNEGSKA (reference sequence). The junction had 7 bases not matched to a gene; V was cut back by 4 bases and J by 4 bases. The CDR3 region has the DNA TGCAGTGCTATCCTCCGGGACAGGGCCACCGGGGAGCTGTTTTTT. Protein product: CSAILRDRATGELFF.

The chain joins TRBV11-2 to TRBJ2-1; a weak D match, TRBD2 (6 bases). Germline CDR1 and CDR2: SGHAT and FQNNGV. Trimming pared 7 bases from V and 8 bases from J, leaving 27 bases between. This CDR3 contains 17 residues. CDR3: CASTISIGASVGDEQFF. The DNA of the CDR3 is TGTGCCAGCACCATCTCCATCGGGGCTAGCGTTGGCGATGAGCAGTTCTTC. The variable domain in full, with the rest retrieved from reference TRBV11-2 and TRBJ2-1, is EAGVAQSPRYKIIEKRQSVAFWCNPISGHATLYWYQQILGQGPKLLIQFQNNGVVDDSQLPKDRFSAERLKGVDSTLKIQPAKLEDSAVYLCASTISIGASVGDEQFFGPGTRLTVL.

The sample holds a few counts of this clonotype. This chain joins TRBV29-1 and TRBJ2-2; 9 bases are shared with TRBD2. The CDR3 is made up of 18 amino acids. With V trimmed by 5 bases and J by 5 bases, 18 bases remained unmatched. CDR1 and CDR2 from the germline V gene are SQVTM and ANQGSEA. CDR3 in DNA: TGCAGCGTTCGCAACGTGGGTAGCGGGAGTGATAGAACCGGGGAGCTGTTTTTT. The encoded protein is CSVRNVGSGSDRTGELFF.

This chain joins TRBV6-6 and TRBJ2-1; D is unclear. V dropped 5 bases and J dropped 9 bases, with 14 bases sitting between them. The CDR3 runs to 13 residues. The germline V gene has CDR1 MNHNY and CDR2 SVGAGI (reference sequence). The CDR3 protein is CASSPLESAEQFF. For the CDR3, the DNA is TGTGCCAGCAGTCCACTCGAGAGCGCTGAGCAGTTCTTC.

The chain carries TRBV18 and TRBJ2-5; D uncertain. Germline V gene lookup returns CDR1 KGHSH and CDR2 LQKENI. This CDR3 has 13 amino acids. V shed 4 bases and J shed 5 bases, with 11 bases lying between them. The CDR3 bases are TGTGCCAGCTCACTCAACAACCGGGAGACCCAGTACTTC. Translation gives CASSLNNRETQYF.

This clonotype has a handful of counts. The chain couples TRBV20-1 to TRBJ2-5; D may be TRBD1 (6 bases). V was clipped by 3 bases and J by 2 bases, with 10 bases between them. The CDR3 spans 13 residues. Germline V gene data show CDR1 as DFQATT and CDR2 as SNEGSKA (reference sequence). The CDR3, as DNA: TGCAGTGCTAGGAGAGGACAGCAAGAGACCCAGTACTTC. Amino acids: CSARRGQQETQYF.

V is TRBV30 and J is TRBJ2-5; no firm D call. The germline V gene encodes CDR1 GTSNPN and CDR2 SVGIG (reference sequence). This CDR3 contains 14 residues. V lost 4 bases to trimming and J lost 5 bases, with 17 bases between them. CDR3 DNA: TGTGCCTGGACTGGCAGGATTGGTTTGGAGACCCAGTACTTC. Residues: CAWTGRIGLETQYF.

The rearrangement uses TRBV20-1 and TRBJ2-7; D unclear. CDR3 size: 13 residues. CDR1 DFQATT and CDR2 SNEGSKA come from the germline V gene (reference sequence). V gave up 4 bases and J gave up 0 bases, with 10 bases separating them. The CDR3, as DNA: TGCAGTGCTACCCCCGAGAGCTCCTACGAGCAGTACTTC. It is translated as CSATPESSYEQYF.

A few counts support this clonotype. CDR3 bases: TGTGCCAGCAGCCGGTCGGGACTAGCCAAAAACATTCAGTACTTC. It translates to CASSRSGLAKNIQYF. V is TRBV5-5 and J is TRBJ2-4; D possibly corresponds to TRBD2 (6 bases). The CDR3 runs to 15 residues. V dropped 4 bases and J dropped 0 bases, with 11 bases sitting between them. The germline CDR1 and CDR2 sequences are SGHKS and YYEKEE (reference sequence).

This clonotype was recorded a few times. This chain connects TRBV9 to TRBJ2-5, with D possibly TRBD1 on 6 matching bases. Trimming pared 1 base from V and 2 bases from J, leaving 18 bases between. The CDR3 consists of 17 residues. Per germline, CDR1 SGDLS and CDR2 YYNGEE. The CDR3 spells CASSVSARGITQETQYF. Here the CDR3 DNA reads TGTGCCAGCAGCGTAAGTGCCAGGGGCATCACGCAAGAGACCCAGTACTTC.

The chain has TRBV15 and TRBJ1-4; D ambiguous. CDR1 is LNHNV, CDR2 YYDKDF, per germline (reference sequence). The ends were cut back, 2 bases at V and 0 bases at J, with 10 bases in the middle. The CDR3 consists of 16 residues. CDR3 residues: CATSRMWAATNEKLFF. The CDR3 coding sequence is TGTGCCACCAGCAGAATGTGGGCCGCAACTAATGAAAAACTGTTTTTT.